The rows below give T cell receptor beta chains drawn from one sample of a study of blood T cell repertoires in COVID-19. Only in-frame clones appear in the TCRdb table, and some are missing; sequencing was by immunoSEQ multiplex PCR. Among approximately 190,000 clones listed, around 83% were seen once. Specimen: peripheral blood. Receptors were obtained from a woman between 40 and 50 years old with acute or convalescent COVID-19. Both conserved end residues are part of each CDR3. Fields, in order: CDR3 length, V gene, J gene, CDR3 protein.

14	TRBV3-1/TRBV3-2	TRBJ2-6	CASSLLSGANVLTF
18	TRBV24-1	TRBJ2-1	CATSDSTLAGYTYNEQFF
15	TRBV18	TRBJ2-6	CASSPGRGWANVLTF
15	TRBV27	TRBJ2-7	CASSRYLTGSYEQYF
16	TRBV5-4	TRBJ1-4	CASSPDTRATNEKLFF
14	TRBV24-1	TRBJ2-7	CATSETGRANEQYF
13	TRBV6-4	TRBJ2-3	CASSLADSDTQYF
16	TRBV6-5	TRBJ2-1	CASSYSNWVGTNEQFF
13	TRBV18	TRBJ2-1	CASSPGVYNEQFF
16	TRBV28	TRBJ1-3	CASSFYGQRSGNTIYF
15	TRBV7-2	TRBJ1-6	CASSLVGQGNSPLHF
15	TRBV10-3	TRBJ2-7	CAISGLAGNSYEQYF
12	TRBV19	TRBJ1-1	CASSIGGLEAFF
14	TRBV3-1/TRBV3-2	TRBJ1-1	CASSALTVNTEAFF
14	TRBV13	TRBJ1-6	CASSSRDRDSPLHF
13	TRBV12-3/TRBV12-4	TRBJ1-6	CASSAPGVSPLHF
13	TRBV11-2	TRBJ1-2	CASSPDRLSGYTF
14	TRBV9	TRBJ2-3	CASSTRLATDTQYF
13	TRBV6-5	TRBJ2-5	CASSYSGAQTQYF
14	TRBV19	TRBJ1-3	CASSLAGSGNTIYF
15	TRBV27	TRBJ2-5	CASSLYLAGMETQYF
14	TRBV18	TRBJ2-3	CASSLSGVTDTQYF
15	TRBV6-5	TRBJ2-7	CASSYSLGGNYEQYF
11	TRBV28	TRBJ1-2	CASRIGYGYTF
15	TRBV7-3	TRBJ1-5	CASSLSVQGNQPQHF
14	TRBV19	TRBJ1-2	CASRLQGGGGGYTF
14	TRBV9	TRBJ2-1	CASSVTGTNNEQFF
17	TRBV5-1	TRBJ2-1	CASSLVPAGGSYNEQFF
15	TRBV25-1	TRBJ2-7	CASVTLSGRRGEQYF
15	TRBV6-5	TRBJ2-7	CASSWAQTGTYEQYF
12	TRBV19	TRBJ2-3	CASRGGADTQYF
16	TRBV7-2	TRBJ1-6	CASSPGTRQPNSPLHF